Each of the 15 T cell receptor beta chains below was sequenced from the same sample in a study of blood T cell repertoires in COVID-19. Produced via immunoSEQ multiplex PCR; TCRdb's table is partial and in-frame only. In the table there are 190,000 or so clones, approximately 91% of which are singletons. Sequenced material: peripheral blood. The receptors come from a man in his forties with acute or convalescent COVID-19.

The chain links TRBV19 to TRBJ2-2; 10 nucleotides line up with TRBD1. This CDR3 has 16 residues. J lost 4 bases, V lost 4 bases, and 6 bases had no gene match. From germline, CDR1 is LNHDA and CDR2 SQIVND (reference sequence). CDR3: CASSRQGAWGTGELFF. The CDR3 DNA is TGTGCCAGTAGTAGACAGGGGGCATGGGGCACCGGGGAGCTGTTTTTT. The variable domain in full, with the rest retrieved from reference TRBV19 and TRBJ2-2, is DGGITQSPKYLFRKEGQNVTLSCEQNLNHDAMYWYRQDPGQGLRLIYYSQIVNDFQKGDIAEGYSVSREKKESFPLTVTSAQKNPTAFYLCASSRQGAWGTGELFFGEGSRLTVL.

The chain combines TRBV4-3 with TRBJ2-7, with 10 bases fitting TRBD2. CDR1 LGHNA and CDR2 YSLEER come from the germline V gene. The V segment lost 1 base and the J segment 4 bases; nucleotides outside the gene matches: 4. The CDR3 has 15 residues. CDR3 nucleotides: TGCGCCAGCAGCCAAGGGTCTAGCGGGGGTTACGAGCAGTACTTC. Translated: CASSQGSSGGYEQYF.

The chain uses TRBV15 and TRBJ2-5, with D possibly being TRBD1 (6 bases). Per germline, CDR1 LNHNV and CDR2 YYDKDF (reference sequence). This CDR3 contains 15 residues. V lost 2 bases and J 3 bases, leaving 13 bases between the germline ends. CDR3 DNA sequence: TGTGCCACCAGCAGATCCGGGACACCAGAAGAGACCCAGTACTTC. Encoded protein: CATSRSGTPEETQYF.

The V call is TRBV7-9, the J call TRBJ1-3; 9 bases are shared with TRBD1. The CDR3 covers 14 residues. CDR1 is SEHNR, CDR2 FQNEAQ, per germline (reference sequence). The ends lost 5 bases at V and 7 bases at J; junction bases unmatched: 6. CDR3 sequence: CASSPGQGLNTIYF. CDR3 sequence (DNA): TGTGCCAGCAGCCCAGGACAGGGGCTCAACACCATATATTTT.

This chain links TRBV6-1 with TRBJ2-7; 7 bases fit TRBD2. V trimming: 3 bases; J trimming: 11 bases; junction bases outside the gene matches: 4. Germline lookup yields CDR1 MNHNS and CDR2 SASEGT. There are 11 residues in the CDR3. The CDR3 DNA follows: TGTGCCAGCAGTGATGAGGGGAGGGAGTACTTC. Translated: CASSDEGREYF.

This chain links TRBV25-1 with TRBJ2-2; 12 bases line up with TRBD2. The CDR3 sequence is 18 residues long. V dropped 2 bases and J dropped 2; count of bases not matched to a gene: 6. The V gene's germline CDR1 is MGHDK and CDR2 SYGVNS. The CDR3 DNA follows: TGTGCCAGCAGTGAACAACTAGCGGGGGGCCCAAACACCGGGGAGCTGTTTTTT. Its protein product is CASSEQLAGGPNTGELFF.

This clone was seen only a few times. This chain joins TRBV6-5 and TRBJ2-2; 10 positions agree with TRBD1. The CDR3 has 15 amino acids. Germline lookup yields CDR1 MNHEY and CDR2 SVGAGI. The junction had 6 bases not matched to a gene; V was cut back by 6 bases and J by 5 bases. CDR3 protein: CASRVSGQGTGELFF. The CDR3, as DNA: TGTGCCAGCAGGGTATCGGGACAGGGGACCGGGGAGCTGTTTTTT.

The V call is TRBV27, the J call TRBJ2-7; 7 nucleotides match TRBD2. This CDR3 is 14 amino acids long. Germline lookup yields CDR1 MNHEY and CDR2 SMNVEV (reference sequence). The V segment lost 8 bases and the J segment 2 bases; nucleotides outside the gene matches: 9. Here the CDR3 reads CASGQRGEPYEQYF. In DNA form, the CDR3 reads TGTGCCAGCGGGCAGCGGGGAGAACCCTACGAGCAGTACTTC.

The chain employs TRBV6-5 and TRBJ1-1; D is uncertain. The germline gives CDR1 MNHEY, CDR2 SVGAGI. V lost 9 bases, J lost 4 bases, and 18 bases lay in between. The CDR3 covers 14 residues. This CDR3 is CASFSGPFGTEAFF. The CDR3 DNA reads TGTGCCAGTTTCTCCGGTCCCTTCGGCACTGAAGCTTTCTTT.

V is TRBV7-9 and J is TRBJ2-2; perhaps TRBD1 as D (6 bases). V lost 2 bases, J lost 5 bases, and 9 bases lay in between. CDR3 length: 14 amino acids. Germline values: CDR1 SEHNR, CDR2 FQNEAQ (reference sequence). CDR3 nucleotides: TGTGCCAGCAGCTTAAGGGACACTACCGGGGAGCTGTTTTTT. It yields the protein CASSLRDTTGELFF.

The chain links TRBV5-1 to TRBJ1-1; no clear D gene. Between the trimmed V and J ends, which lost 0 bases and 1 base, there was a span of 10 bases. The CDR3 is made up of 15 amino acids. Germline CDR1 reads SGHRS; CDR2 reads YFSETQ. The CDR3: CASSLDGRSNTEAFF. For the CDR3, the DNA is TGCGCCAGCAGCTTGGACGGGAGGTCGAACACTGAAGCTTTCTTT.

The V and J genes are TRBV7-2 and TRBJ1-5; D is unclear. This CDR3 has 13 residues. CDR1 SGHTA and CDR2 FQGNSA come from the germline V gene. Trimming left V 3 bases short and J 4 bases short, with 7 bases between. The CDR3 is CASSFSENQPQHF. For the CDR3, the DNA is TGTGCCAGCAGCTTCAGCGAGAATCAGCCCCAGCATTTT.

The chain is built from TRBV7-9 and TRBJ1-2, with 7 bases lining up with TRBD1. V trimming: 3 bases; J trimming: 8 bases; junction bases outside the gene matches: 12. CDR1 is SEHNR and CDR2 is FQNEAQ in the germline V gene (reference sequence). The CDR3 length is 15 residues. CDR3 DNA sequence: TGTGCCAGCAGCTTGGGGACAGTCGGCCTCGGAGGCTACACCTTC. It is translated as CASSLGTVGLGGYTF.

The chain couples TRBV30 to TRBJ1-2, with 8 nucleotides matching TRBD1. The CDR3 length is 13 residues. CDR1 is GTSNPN, CDR2 SVGIG, per germline (reference sequence). V shed 3 bases and J 8 bases; nucleotides not matched to a gene: 8. The CDR3 loop is CAWSRTGLAGYTF. In nucleotides, the CDR3 is TGTGCCTGGAGCAGGACAGGGCTGGCCGGCTACACCTTC. The whole variable domain, remainder taken from reference TRBV30 and TRBJ1-2, is SQTIHQWPATLVQPVGSPLSLECTVEGTSNPNLYWYRQAAGRGLQLLFYSVGIGQISSEVPQNLSASRPQDRQFILSSKKLLLSDSGFYLCAWSRTGLAGYTFGSGTRLTVV.

This clone occurred once. Other nucleotide sequences from this sample produce the same CDR3. The CDR3 region is CASSPDRANTEAFF. CDR3 nucleotides: TGCGCCAGCAGCCCCGACAGGGCGAACACTGAAGCTTTCTTT. The chain employs TRBV5-1 and TRBJ1-1; TRBD1 matches at 7 bases. The V gene end was trimmed by 4 bases and the J gene end by 1 base; junction bases not matched to a gene: 4. This CDR3 has 14 amino acids. Germline V gene data show CDR1 as SGHRS and CDR2 as YFSETQ.